These 2 T cell receptor beta chains were all obtained from the same sample, sequenced in a study of control samples from healthy donors and cancer patients. Using immunoSEQ multiplex PCR, the repertoire was profiled, and TCRdb retains in-frame clones only, with some absent. This table has over 150,000 clones, approximately 90% appearing once. Sequencing input: blood. These receptors came from a man aged 25-45 years in good health.

The rearrangement uses TRBV27 and TRBJ1-1; D is uncertain. V lost 6 bases, J lost 9 bases, and 26 bases lay in between. This CDR3 comprises 16 residues. Germline V lookup: CDR1 MNHEY, CDR2 SMNVEV (reference sequence). The CDR3 region has the DNA TGTGCCAGCAGCACACTTCGGTCTGGTGGCGGTACAAAAGCTTTCTTT. This gives the protein CASSTLRSGGGTKAFF.

The J gene is TRBJ1-4, the V gene TRBV10-2; the match to TRBD1 covers 9 bases. The V gene end was trimmed by 7 bases and the J gene end by 2 bases; junction bases not matched to a gene: 5. This CDR3 region has 15 residues. The V gene's germline CDR1 is WSHSY and CDR2 SAAADI. In DNA, the CDR3 is TGCGCCAGCAAGGGACAGGGAGGGACTAATGAAAAACTGTTTTTT. Amino acid sequence: CASKGQGGTNEKLFF.